This TCR beta chain was obtained from a study of cytomegalovirus exposure and HLA in healthy donors. Whole-study results and caveats: Rarity held for most TCR sequences, but there were some public TCRs that occurred in many donors.

The CDR3 has 12 amino acids. Germline V gives CDR1 SGHRS, CDR2 YFSETQ. The V end was cut by 4 bases, the J end by 3 bases, with 6 bases between. 13 Jbeta primers and 60 Vbeta primers were used for the PCR. Profiled with immunoSEQ multiplex PCR; TCRdb holds only in-frame clones, not every one. The table has 100,000 to 150,000 clones, about 82% seen once. Notes on this clone: Its antigen is not known.

This sequence was found in a boy aged 5-17 years in good health and CMV-seronegative. This chain uses TRBV5-1 with TRBJ2-3; no clear D gene. Sequenced material: PBMCs. CDR3 sequence reads: CASSTATDTQYF. The CDR3 DNA follows: TGCGCCAGCAGCACCGCGACAGATACGCAGTATTTT.